A selection of T cell receptor beta chains follows, all from one sample in a study of long-term antiretroviral therapy in people with HIV. Clones were sequenced by immunoSEQ multiplex PCR, and TCRdb holds only the in-frame ones, with some missing. The data contain around 15,000 clones, approximately 90% of them singletons. Sequenced here: unsorted PBMCs, sampled 6.9 years after starting antiretroviral therapy. The receptor source for this set is a man over 45 with HIV. The CDR3 runs from the conserved cysteine through the conserved F or W. A D gene is named only where the DNA matches it firmly. Where a row states a size, it is once, few, many or the class of an expanded clone; other rows omit it.

V: TRBV27
J: TRBJ2-5
D: TRBD1
size: NA
length: 15
DNA: TGTGCCAGCAGTCCCCGGACAGGGCGAGAAGAGACCCAGTACTTC
CDR3: CASSPRTGREETQYF

V: TRBV4-2
J: TRBJ2-1
D: TRBD2
size: NA
length: 14
DNA: TGTGCCAGCAGCCAAGGACTAGCGATACATGAGCAGTTCTTC
CDR3: CASSQGLAIHEQFF

V: TRBV18
J: TRBJ2-7
D: TRBD1
size: NA
length: 16
DNA: TGTGCCAGCTCGCTCGCCGGCGGGACAGGGTTCTACGAGCAGTACTTC
CDR3: CASSLAGGTGFYEQYF

V: TRBV28
J: TRBJ2-5
D: TRBD1
size: NA
length: 13
DNA: TGTGCCAGCAGGACGACAGGGGTGGAGACCCAGTACTTC
CDR3: CASRTTGVETQYF

V: TRBV5-6
J: TRBJ2-5
D: TRBD2
size: NA
length: 16
DNA: TGTGCCAGCAGTTGGAATGGACTAGCGGGGAAAGAGACCCAGTACTTC
CDR3: CASSWNGLAGKETQYF

V: TRBV4-3
J: TRBJ2-7
D: TRBD2
size: NA
length: 13
DNA: TGCGCCAGCAGCCCAGGACTAGCTTACGAGCAGTACTTC
CDR3: CASSPGLAYEQYF

V: TRBV5-1
J: TRBJ2-4
D: NA
size: NA
length: 12
DNA: TGCGCCAGCGCCGGGGCCAAAAACATTCAGTACTTC
CDR3: CASAGAKNIQYF

V: TRBV7-6
J: TRBJ1-3
D: NA
size: NA
length: 15
DNA: TGTGCCAGCAGCTTACGGACTAAGGTTCAGAACACCATATATTTT
CDR3: CASSLRTKVQNTIYF

V: TRBV18
J: TRBJ2-7
D: NA
size: NA
length: 15
DNA: TGTGCCAGCTCACCACGACAGGTCGCCTCCTACGAGCAGTACTTC
CDR3: CASSPRQVASYEQYF

V: TRBV30
J: TRBJ1-5
D: NA
size: once
length: 13
DNA: TGTGCCTGGAGTGTACTAGGGAATCAGCCCCAGCATTTT
CDR3: CAWSVLGNQPQHF

V: TRBV30
J: TRBJ2-2
D: NA
size: few
length: 12
DNA: TGTGCCTCCAGGTTAGCGCCCGGGGAGCTGTTTTTT
CDR3: CASRLAPGELFF

V: TRBV29-1
J: TRBJ2-2
D: NA
size: NA
length: 13
DNA: TGCAGCGTTGATGCAACGAACACCGGGGAGCTGTTTTTT
CDR3: CSVDATNTGELFF